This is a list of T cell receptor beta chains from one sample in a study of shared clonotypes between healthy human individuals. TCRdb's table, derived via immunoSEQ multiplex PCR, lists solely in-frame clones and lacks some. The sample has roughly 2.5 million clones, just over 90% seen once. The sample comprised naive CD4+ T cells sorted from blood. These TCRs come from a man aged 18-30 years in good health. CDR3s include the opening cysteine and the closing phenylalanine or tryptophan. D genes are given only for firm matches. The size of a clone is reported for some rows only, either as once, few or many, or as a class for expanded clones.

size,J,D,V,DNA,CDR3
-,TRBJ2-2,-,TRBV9,TGTGCCAGCACTGGCGGGGGCGGGTACACCGGGGAGCTGTTTTTT,CASTGGGGYTGELFF
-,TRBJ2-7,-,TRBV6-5,TGTGCCAGCAGTTATCAGGGCTCGCGGGAGCAGTACTTC,CASSYQGSREQYF
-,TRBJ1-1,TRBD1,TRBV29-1,TGCAGCGTGACCGGGACAGGAACCTCTGAAGCTTTCTTT,CSVTGTGTSEAFF
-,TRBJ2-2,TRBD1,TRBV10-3,TGTGCCATCAGTGAAACCGGGACAGGGGGCACCGGGGAGCTGTTTTTT,CAISETGTGGTGELFF
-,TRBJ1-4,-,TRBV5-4,TGTGCCAGCAGCTTGGTGGGTGGGGGCGCGGATGAAAAACTGTTTTTT,CASSLVGGGADEKLFF
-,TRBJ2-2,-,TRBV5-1,TGCGCCAGCCTCCGTTCGGAGGGCACCGGGGAGCTGTTTTTT,CASLRSEGTGELFF
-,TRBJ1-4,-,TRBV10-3,TGTGCCATCAGTGGTGGGGGGGCGCCGGATGAAAAACTGTTTTTT,CAISGGGAPDEKLFF
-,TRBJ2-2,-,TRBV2,TGTGCCAGCAGATCATGGACTGCAGACGCCGGGGAGCTGTTTTTT,CASRSWTADAGELFF
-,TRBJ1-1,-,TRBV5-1,TGCGCCAGTGACCTTCGGGAGGGAGGCACTGAAGCTTTCTTT,CASDLREGGTEAFF
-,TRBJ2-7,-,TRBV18,TGTGCCAGCTCACGGGGGGCGGAGGAATTCTACGAGCAGTACTTC,CASSRGAEEFYEQYF
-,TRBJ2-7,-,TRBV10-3,TGTGCCATCAGTGATCGGGACTACGAGCAGTACTTC,CAISDRDYEQYF
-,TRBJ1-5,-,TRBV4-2,TGTGCCAGCAGCCAGAGCGGATCGGACGGCGTCAATCAGCCCCAGCATTTT,CASSQSGSDGVNQPQHF
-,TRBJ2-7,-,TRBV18,TGTGCCAGCTCACAATCTTATGACAGAACCTACGAGCAGTACTTC,CASSQSYDRTYEQYF
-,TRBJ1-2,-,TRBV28,TGTGCCAGCAGTTTGAGACAAATGGGGAACTATGGCTACACCTTC,CASSLRQMGNYGYTF
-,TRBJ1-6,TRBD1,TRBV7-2,TGTGCCAGCAGCTTATATGGGACAGGGGTGAATTCACCCCTCCACTTT,CASSLYGTGVNSPLHF
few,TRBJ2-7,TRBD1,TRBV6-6,TGTGCCAGCAGCCAACAGGGGAACGAGCAGTACTTC,CASSQQGNEQYF
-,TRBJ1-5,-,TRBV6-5,TGTGCCAGCAGTTCCGGGTATAGCAATCAGCCCCAGCATTTT,CASSSGYSNQPQHF
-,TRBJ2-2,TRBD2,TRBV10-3,TGTGCCCTACGTAGCGGGAAGGACACCGGGGAGCTGTTTTTT,CALRSGKDTGELFF
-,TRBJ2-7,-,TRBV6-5,TGTGCCAGCAGTTACGGGCCAGGCGGCTCCTACGAGCAGTACTTC,CASSYGPGGSYEQYF
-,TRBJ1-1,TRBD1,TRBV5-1,TGCGCCAGCAGCACCCGACAGGGGATGAACACTGAAGCTTTCTTT,CASSTRQGMNTEAFF
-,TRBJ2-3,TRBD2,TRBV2,TGTGCCAGCAGTGGAGCTAGCGGGGGGCTTCCTAGCACAGATACGCAGTATTTT,CASSGASGGLPSTDTQYF
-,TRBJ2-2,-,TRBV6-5,TGTGCCAGCACCACCGGGACAAGAAACACCGGGGAGCTGTTTTTT,CASTTGTRNTGELFF
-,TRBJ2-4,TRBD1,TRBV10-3,TGTGCCATCAGGAACGGACAGGGGTATAATGACATTCAGTACTTC,CAIRNGQGYNDIQYF
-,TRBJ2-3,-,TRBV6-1,TGTGCCAGCAGTGAACAGAACACAGATACGCAGTATTTT,CASSEQNTDTQYF
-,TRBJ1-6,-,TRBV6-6,TGTGCCAGCAGTAGTAGTAATTCACCCCTCCACTTT,CASSSSNSPLHF
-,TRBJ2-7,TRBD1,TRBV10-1,TGCGCCAGCAGTGAGACAGGGGAGTCCTACGAGCAGTACTTC,CASSETGESYEQYF
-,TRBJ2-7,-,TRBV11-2,TGTGCCAGCAGCTTCCTTAGGTACGAGCAGTACTTC,CASSFLRYEQYF
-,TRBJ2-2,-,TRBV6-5,TGTGCCAGCAGCCGCCTAGTGATAGAAACCGGGGAGCTGTTTTTT,CASSRLVIETGELFF
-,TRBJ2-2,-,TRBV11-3,TGTGCCAGCAGCCCCTCCTCCCCGGGGGCCCCTAACACCGGGGAGCTGTTTTTT,CASSPSSPGAPNTGELFF
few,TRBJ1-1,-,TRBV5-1,TGCGCCAGCAGCTTGGAAGCCACGAACACTGAAGCTTTCTTT,CASSLEATNTEAFF
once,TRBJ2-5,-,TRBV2,TGTGCCAGCAGCGTCAGGGAAGGGGAGACCCAGTACTTC,CASSVREGETQYF
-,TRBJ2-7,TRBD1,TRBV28,TGTGCCACCATTACCCAGGGACAGGGGTTTTACGAGCAGTACTTC,CATITQGQGFYEQYF
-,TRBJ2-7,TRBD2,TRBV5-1,TGCGCCAGCAGCTTGGGGACTAGCGGGAGCTACGAGCAGTACTTC,CASSLGTSGSYEQYF
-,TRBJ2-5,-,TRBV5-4,TGTGCCAGCAGCTCCGCCAGGGACGGCCAAGAGACCCAGTACTTC,CASSSARDGQETQYF
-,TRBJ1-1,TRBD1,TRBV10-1,TGCGCCAGCAGCCGGGACAGGGTAACTGAAGCTTTCTTT,CASSRDRVTEAFF
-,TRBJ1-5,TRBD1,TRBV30,TGTGCCTGGAAAGGCCGGACAGGGACAAGCAATCAGCCCCAGCATTTT,CAWKGRTGTSNQPQHF
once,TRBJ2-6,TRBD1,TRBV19,TGTGCCAGTAGACAGGGGGGTACTGGGGCCAACGTCCTGACTTTC,CASRQGGTGANVLTF
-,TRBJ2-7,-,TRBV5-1,TGCGCCAGCAGGCAAATTGACAGGCCCTACGAGCAGTACTTC,CASRQIDRPYEQYF
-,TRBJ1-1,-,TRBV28,TGTGCCAGCACCCTACGCACGAACACTGAAGCTTTCTTT,CASTLRTNTEAFF
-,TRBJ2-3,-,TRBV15,TGTGCCACCAGCTGGGCGCTGTCAGTCCCGTCAACAGATACGCAGTATTTT,CATSWALSVPSTDTQYF
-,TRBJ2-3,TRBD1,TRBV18,TGTGCCAGCTCACCACTGTATCAGGGGGGCACAGATACGCAGTATTTT,CASSPLYQGGTDTQYF
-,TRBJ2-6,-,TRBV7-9,TGTGCCAGCGAAGGCTCTGGGGCCAACGTCCTGACTTTC,CASEGSGANVLTF
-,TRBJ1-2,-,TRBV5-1,TGCGCCAGCAGCTTGCCGCCAGGGAATGGCTACACCTTC,CASSLPPGNGYTF
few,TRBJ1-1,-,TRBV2,TGTGCCAGCAGTGTCACTGAAGCTTTCTTT,CASSVTEAFF
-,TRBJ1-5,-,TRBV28,TGTGCCAGCAGCACGAAGGCTAGGGGTAGCAATCAGCCCCAGCATTTT,CASSTKARGSNQPQHF
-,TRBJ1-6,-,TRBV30,TGTGCCTGGAGTGAGGAATTCTATAATTCACCCCTCCACTTT,CAWSEEFYNSPLHF
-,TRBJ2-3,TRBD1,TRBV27,TGTGCCACTCGTCGGGACAGGGGTACAGATACGCAGTATTTT,CATRRDRGTDTQYF
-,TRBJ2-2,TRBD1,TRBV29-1,TGCAGCGTGGCCGGGACAGGGAACACCGGGGAGCTGTTTTTT,CSVAGTGNTGELFF
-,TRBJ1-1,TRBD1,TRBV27,TGTGCCAGCAGCCCAACAGGGGAAGGATTGGTCGCTGAAGCTTTCTTT,CASSPTGEGLVAEAFF
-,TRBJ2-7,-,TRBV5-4,TGTGCCAGCAGCCTAGATAGGGGCGAGCAGTACTTC,CASSLDRGEQYF
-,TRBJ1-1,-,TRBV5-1,TGCGCCAGCAGCTTGGATCGGGCTGTGAACACTGAAGCTTTCTTT,CASSLDRAVNTEAFF
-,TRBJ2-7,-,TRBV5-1,TGCGCCAGCAGTACCACAGGAGGCTTCTCCTACGAGCAGTACTTC,CASSTTGGFSYEQYF
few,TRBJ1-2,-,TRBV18,TGTGCCAGCTCACCAATGCATCTGAGTGGCTACACCTTC,CASSPMHLSGYTF
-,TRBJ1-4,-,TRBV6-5,TGTGCCAGCAGCCGGGATCGTGAAAAACTGTTTTTT,CASSRDREKLFF
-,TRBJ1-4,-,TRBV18,TGTGCCAGCTCCGGAGTTGCAACTAATGAAAAACTGTTTTTT,CASSGVATNEKLFF